The source of this T cell receptor beta chain is a study of T cell responses to AZD1222 COVID-19 vaccine. Sequenced by immunoSEQ multiplex PCR; TCRdb stores in-frame clones only, minus some. Of about 170,000 clones detected, 93% appear once; the ten largest clones hold about 4%. This CDR3 has 13 residues. The V gene's germline CDR1 is SGHRS and CDR2 YFSETQ. V gave up 5 bases and J gave up 4 bases, with 12 bases separating them. The genes are TRBV5-1 and TRBJ1-1; tentatively, D is TRBD1 (5 bases). The material was peripheral blood, obtained on day 0 of AZD1222 vaccination. The source is an adult in good health. Written as DNA, the CDR3 is TGCGCCAGCAGAATTCAGGGTACCACTGAAGCTTTCTTT. It specifies CASRIQGTTEAFF.